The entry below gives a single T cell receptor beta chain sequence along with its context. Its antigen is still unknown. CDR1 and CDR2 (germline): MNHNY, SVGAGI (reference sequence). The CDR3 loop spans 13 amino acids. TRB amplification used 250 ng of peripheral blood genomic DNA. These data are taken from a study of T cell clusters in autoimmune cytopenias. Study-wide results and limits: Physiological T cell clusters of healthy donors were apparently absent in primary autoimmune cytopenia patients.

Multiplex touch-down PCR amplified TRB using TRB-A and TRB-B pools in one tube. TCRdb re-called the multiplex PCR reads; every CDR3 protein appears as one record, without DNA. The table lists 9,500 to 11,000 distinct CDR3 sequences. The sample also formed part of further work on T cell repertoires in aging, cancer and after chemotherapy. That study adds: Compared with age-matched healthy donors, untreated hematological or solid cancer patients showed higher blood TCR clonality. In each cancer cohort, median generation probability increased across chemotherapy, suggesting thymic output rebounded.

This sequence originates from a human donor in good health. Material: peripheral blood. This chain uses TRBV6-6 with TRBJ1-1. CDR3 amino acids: CASTGPMNTEAFF.